This T cell receptor beta chain was retrieved from a study of shared clonotypes between healthy human individuals. General study findings and limits: The authors sampled blood alone, and tissue repertoires likely differ. The diversity represented, both genetic and in exposure history, was limited by few donors.

CDR1 and CDR2 (germline): GTSNPN, SVGIG (reference sequence). Between the trimmed V and J ends, which lost 0 bases and 0 bases, there was a span of 11 bases. This CDR3 region has 16 residues. The quantity of DNA used in unsorted PBMC replicate PCRs was 300 ng, corresponding to tens of thousands of T cell genomes. Sequencing of unsorted PBMC DNA was carried out using ten immunoSEQ deep assay plates. Clones were sequenced by immunoSEQ multiplex PCR, and TCRdb holds only the in-frame ones, with some missing. This table has fewer than 650,000 clones, around three quarters appearing once. This clone was counted ten times or more. No antigen is known for it. Other DNA sequences from this sample encode an identical CDR3 as well.

The sequence was collected from a woman between 40 and 55 years old in good health. Some clones in this sample may be carry-over from other donors' samples. The chain is built from TRBV30 and TRBJ1-4; D gene uncertain. The specimen was PBMCs. The CDR3 loop reads CAWSVAAHATNEKLFF. The DNA of the CDR3 is TGTGCCTGGAGTGTAGCTGCCCACGCAACTAATGAAAAACTGTTTTTT.